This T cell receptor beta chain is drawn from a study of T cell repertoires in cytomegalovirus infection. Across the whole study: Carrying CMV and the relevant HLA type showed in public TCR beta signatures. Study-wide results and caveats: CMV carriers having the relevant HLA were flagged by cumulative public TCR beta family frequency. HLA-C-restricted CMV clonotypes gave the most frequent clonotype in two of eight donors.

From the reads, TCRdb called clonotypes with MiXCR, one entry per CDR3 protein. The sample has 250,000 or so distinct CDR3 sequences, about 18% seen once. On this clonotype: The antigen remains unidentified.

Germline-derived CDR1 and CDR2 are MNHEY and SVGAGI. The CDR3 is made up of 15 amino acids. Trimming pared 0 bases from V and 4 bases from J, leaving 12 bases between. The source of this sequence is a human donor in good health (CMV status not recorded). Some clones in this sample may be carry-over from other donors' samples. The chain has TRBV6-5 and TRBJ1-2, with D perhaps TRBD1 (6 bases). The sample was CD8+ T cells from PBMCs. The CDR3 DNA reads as TGTGCCAGCAGTTACTCGCGGTGGGGGCTCTATGGCTACACCTTC. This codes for CASSYSRWGLYGYTF.